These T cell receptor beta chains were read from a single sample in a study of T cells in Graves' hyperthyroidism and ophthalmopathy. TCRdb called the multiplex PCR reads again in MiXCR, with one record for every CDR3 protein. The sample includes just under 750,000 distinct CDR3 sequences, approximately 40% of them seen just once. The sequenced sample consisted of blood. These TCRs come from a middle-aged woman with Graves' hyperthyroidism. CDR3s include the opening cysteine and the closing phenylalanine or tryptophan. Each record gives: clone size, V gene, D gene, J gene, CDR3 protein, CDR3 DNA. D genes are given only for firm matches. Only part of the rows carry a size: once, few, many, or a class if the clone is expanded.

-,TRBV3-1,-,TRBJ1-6,CASSQTMTANSPLHF,TGTGCCAGCAGCCAAACCATGACGGCCAATTCACCCCTCCACTTT
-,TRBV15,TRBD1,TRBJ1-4,CATSSRGTGTGRTKLFF,TGTGCCACCAGCAGCCGCGGAACCGGGACAGGGAGGACAAAACTGTTTTTT
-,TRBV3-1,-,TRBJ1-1,CASSQRAPRAEAFF,TGTGCCAGCAGCCAGAGGGCCCCGAGGGCTGAAGCTTTCTTT
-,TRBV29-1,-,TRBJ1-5,CSFKGRQPQHF,TGCAGCTTTAAGGGGAGGCAGCCCCAGCATTTT
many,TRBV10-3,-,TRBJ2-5,CAIRVTEQETQYF,TGTGCCATCAGGGTGACGGAACAAGAGACCCAGTACTTC
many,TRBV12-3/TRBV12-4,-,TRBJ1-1,CASSFGGSDTEAFF,TGTGCCAGCAGTTTCGGGGGAAGCGACACTGAAGCTTTCTTT
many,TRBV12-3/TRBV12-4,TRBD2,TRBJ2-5,CASSTAEGAGGQQETQYF,TGTGCCAGCAGCACCGCCGAGGGAGCGGGGGGGCAACAAGAGACCCAGTACTTC
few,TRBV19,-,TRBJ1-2,CASEGQNYGYTF,TGTGCCAGTGAGGGGCAGAACTATGGCTACACCTTC
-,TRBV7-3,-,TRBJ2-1,CASSLAGDGVYNEQFF,TGTGCCAGCAGCTTAGCCGGCGACGGGGTCTACAATGAGCAGTTCTTC
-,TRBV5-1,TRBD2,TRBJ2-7,CASSLPRERNEQYF,TGCGCCAGCAGCTTACCGCGGGAGCGGAACGAGCAGTACTTC
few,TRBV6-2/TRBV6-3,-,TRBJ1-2,CASSYFDSSYGYTF,TGTGCCAGCAGTTACTTCGACAGTAGCTATGGCTACACCTTC
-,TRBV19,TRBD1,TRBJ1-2,CASSIGQGSYGYTF,TGTGCCAGTAGTATCGGACAGGGTTCCTATGGCTACACCTTC
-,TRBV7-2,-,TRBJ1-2,CASSLQWINYGYAF,TGTGCCAGCAGCTTACAATGGATTAACTATGGCTACGCCTTC
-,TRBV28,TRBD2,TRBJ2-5,CASSASRGLAGEETQYF,TGTGCCAGCAGTGCTTCTAGGGGACTAGCGGGAGAAGAGACCCAGTACTTC
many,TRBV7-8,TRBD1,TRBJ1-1,CASSQGGREAFF,TGTGCCAGCAGCCAAGGGGGCAGAGAAGCTTTCTTT
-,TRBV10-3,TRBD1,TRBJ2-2,CAISRTGPEELFF,TGTGCCATCAGTCGGACAGGGCCCGAGGAGCTGTTTTTT
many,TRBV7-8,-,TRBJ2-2,CASWIWLGTGELFF,TGTGCCAGCTGGATTTGGCTTGGCACCGGGGAGCTGTTTTTT
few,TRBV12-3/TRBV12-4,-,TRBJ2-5,CASRRADALLRGTQYF,TGTGCCAGCAGACGCGCGGACGCACTCCTGCGGGGGACCCAGTACTTC
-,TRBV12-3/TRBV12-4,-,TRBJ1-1,CASNPSVVGTEAFF,TGTGCCAGCAACCCATCGGTGGTGGGCACTGAAGCTTTCTTT
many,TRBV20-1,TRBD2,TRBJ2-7,CSAHRKAGAYEQYF,TGCAGTGCCCACCGGAAAGCGGGAGCGTACGAGCAGTACTTC
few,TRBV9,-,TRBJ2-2,CASSAGQTNTGELFF,TGTGCCAGCAGTGCAGGACAGACCAACACCGGGGAGCTGTTTTTT
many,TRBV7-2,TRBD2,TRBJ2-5,CASSLPVGGGETQYF,TGTGCCAGCAGCTTACCCGTCGGGGGAGGGGAGACCCAGTACTTC
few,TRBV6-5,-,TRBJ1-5,CASSRTRGFNQPQHF,TGTGCCAGCAGTAGAACCAGGGGTTTCAATCAGCCCCAGCATTTT
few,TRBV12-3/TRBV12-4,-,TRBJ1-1,CASTGGTRDTEAFF,TGTGCCAGCACCGGTGGGACACGGGACACTGAAGCTTTCTTT
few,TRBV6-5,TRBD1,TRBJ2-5,CASSLGTGQLETQYF,TGTGCCAGCAGCCTAGGGACAGGGCAATTAGAGACCCAGTACTTC
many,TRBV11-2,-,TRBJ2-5,CASSPRLTQETQYF,TGTGCCAGCAGCCCGAGACTAACCCAAGAGACCCAGTACTTC
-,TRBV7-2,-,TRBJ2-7,CASSSAPGQKYEQYF,TGTGCCAGCAGCTCAGCCCCCGGACAAAAATACGAGCAGTACTTC
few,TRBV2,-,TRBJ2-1,CASSGELGNEQFF,TGTGCCAGCAGTGGAGAACTAGGGAATGAGCAGTTCTTC
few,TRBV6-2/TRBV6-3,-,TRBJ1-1,CASGRNFEAFF,TGTGCCAGCGGCCGGAACTTTGAAGCTTTCTTT
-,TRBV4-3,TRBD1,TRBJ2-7,CASSTQTGTVSYEQYF,TGCGCCAGCAGTACTCAGACCGGGACAGTCTCCTACGAGCAGTACTTC
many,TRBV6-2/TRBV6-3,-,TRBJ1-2,CASSYSRREGTF,TGTGCCAGCAGTTACTCCCGGAGGGAAGGCACCTTC
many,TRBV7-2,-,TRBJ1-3,CASTRATSGNTIYF,TGTGCCAGTACCCGGGCCACCTCTGGAAACACCATATATTTT
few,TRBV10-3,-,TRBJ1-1,CASSYSGRGYMNTEAFF,TGTGCCAGCAGTTACTCCGGGAGGGGATACATGAACACTGAAGCTTTCTTT
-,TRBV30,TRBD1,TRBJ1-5,CAWNGQGMGQPQHF,TGTGCCTGGAATGGACAGGGGATGGGTCAGCCCCAGCATTTT
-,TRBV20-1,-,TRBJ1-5,CSARGGGGQPQHF,TGCAGTGCTAGAGGTGGGGGCGGTCAGCCCCAGCATTTT
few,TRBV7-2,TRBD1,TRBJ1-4,CASSLGGGGIEKLFF,TGTGCCAGCAGCTTAGGTGGAGGGGGCATTGAAAAACTGTTTTTT
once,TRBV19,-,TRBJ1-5,CASRTRDPTTVGQPQHF,TGTGCCAGTAGGACCAGGGATCCCACGACGGTAGGGCAGCCCCAGCATTTT
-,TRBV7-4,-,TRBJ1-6,CASSLEGAGRNSPLHF,TGTGCCAGCAGCTTAGAAGGGGCAGGGAGGAATTCACCCCTCCACTTT
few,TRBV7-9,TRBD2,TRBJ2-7,CASSQGLPSGYEQYF,TGTGCCAGCAGCCAAGGCCTCCCTAGCGGGTACGAGCAGTACTTC
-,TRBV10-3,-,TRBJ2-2,CAIRESRGAGELFF,TGTGCCATCAGGGAGTCGCGAGGGGCCGGGGAGCTGTTTTTT
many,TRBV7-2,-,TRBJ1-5,CASSFSEQPQHF,TGTGCCAGCAGCTTCTCGGAACAGCCCCAGCATTTT
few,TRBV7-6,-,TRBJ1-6,CASSPNWVSPLHF,TGTGCCAGCAGCCCTAATTGGGTGTCACCCCTCCACTTT
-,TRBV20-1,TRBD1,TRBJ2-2,CSAPGLMGQGTGELFF,TGCAGTGCTCCCGGCTTAATGGGACAGGGCACCGGGGAGCTGTTTTTT
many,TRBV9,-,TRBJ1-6,CASSPYLNSPLHF,TGTGCCAGCAGCCCATATCTTAATTCACCCCTCCACTTT
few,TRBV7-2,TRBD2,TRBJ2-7,CASSYGTSRGDYEQYF,TGTGCCAGCAGTTATGGGACTAGTCGGGGGGACTACGAGCAGTACTTC
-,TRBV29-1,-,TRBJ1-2,CASSSSTGTPLYGYTF,TGTGCCAGCAGTTCCAGCACAGGGACACCCCTCTATGGCTACACCTTC
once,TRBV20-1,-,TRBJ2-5,CSARGDQETQYF,TGCAGTGCTCGAGGGGACCAAGAGACCCAGTACTTC
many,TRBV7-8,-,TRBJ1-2,CASSRDRLSGYTF,TGTGCCAGCAGCCGGGACCGGCTGAGTGGCTACACCTTC
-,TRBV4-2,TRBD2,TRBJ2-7,CASSQGLAGVGEQYF,TGTGCCAGCAGCCAAGGACTAGCGGGGGTAGGCGAGCAGTACTTC
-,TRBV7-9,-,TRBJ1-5,CASSEVASSPQHF,TGTGCCAGCAGTGAAGTCGCCTCGTCTCCCCAGCATTTT
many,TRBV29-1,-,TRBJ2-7,CSVLDGLSRSYEQYF,TGCAGCGTCTTAGACGGATTGTCACGCTCCTACGAGCAGTACTTC
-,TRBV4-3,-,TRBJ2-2,CASSPTTHPRVGDTGELFF,TGCGCCAGCAGCCCCACAACGCACCCCAGGGTAGGGGACACCGGGGAGCTGTTTTTT
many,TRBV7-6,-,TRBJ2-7,CASSLEDPYEQYF,TGTGCCAGCAGCCTCGAGGATCCCTACGAGCAGTACTTC
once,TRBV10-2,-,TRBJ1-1,CASTASDRAEAFF,TGTGCCAGCACTGCCTCTGACAGAGCTGAAGCTTTCTTT
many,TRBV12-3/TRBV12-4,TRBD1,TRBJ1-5,CASSPDRGQRGNQPQHF,TGTGCCAGCAGTCCGGACAGGGGGCAGCGGGGCAATCAGCCCCAGCATTTT
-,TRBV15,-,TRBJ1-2,CATCSARDIGYGYTF,-
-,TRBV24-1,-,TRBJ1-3,CATSETAYSGNTIYF,TGTGCCACCAGTGAGACGGCGTACTCTGGAAACACCATATATTTT